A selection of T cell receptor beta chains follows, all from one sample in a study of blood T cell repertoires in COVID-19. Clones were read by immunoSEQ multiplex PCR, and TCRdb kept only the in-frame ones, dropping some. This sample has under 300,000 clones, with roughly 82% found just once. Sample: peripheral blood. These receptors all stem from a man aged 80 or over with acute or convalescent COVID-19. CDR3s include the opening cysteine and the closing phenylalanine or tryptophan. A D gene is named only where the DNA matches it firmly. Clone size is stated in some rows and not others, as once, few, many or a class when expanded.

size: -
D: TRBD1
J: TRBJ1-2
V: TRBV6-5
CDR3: CASTRSWDSYGYTF
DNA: TGTGCCAGCACCCGAAGTTGGGACAGCTATGGCTACACCTTC

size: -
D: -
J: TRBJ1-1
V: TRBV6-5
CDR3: CASMDIQNTEAFF
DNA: TGTGCCAGCATGGACATACAGAACACTGAAGCTTTCTTT

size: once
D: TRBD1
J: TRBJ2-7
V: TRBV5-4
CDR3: CASSSNRQGSYEQYF
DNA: TGTGCCAGCAGCTCAAATCGACAGGGGTCCTACGAGCAGTACTTC

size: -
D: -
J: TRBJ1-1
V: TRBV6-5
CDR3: CASNNPGQVTEAFF
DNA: TGTGCCAGCAACAACCCGGGACAAGTCACTGAAGCTTTCTTT

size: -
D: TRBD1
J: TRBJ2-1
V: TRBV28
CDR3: CASSRQGADEQFF
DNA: TGTGCCAGCAGTCGGCAGGGGGCTGATGAGCAGTTCTTC

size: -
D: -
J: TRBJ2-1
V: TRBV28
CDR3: CASRRLADYNEQFF
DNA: TGTGCCAGCCGCAGGCTAGCTGACTACAATGAGCAGTTCTTC

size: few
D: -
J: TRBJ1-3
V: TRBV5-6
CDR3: CASSLITGFRGNTIYF
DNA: TGTGCCAGCAGCCTGATAACAGGGTTTCGGGGAAACACCATATATTTT

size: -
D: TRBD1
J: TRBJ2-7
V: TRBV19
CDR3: CASSLGQGRTYEQYF
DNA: TGTGCCAGTAGTCTCGGACAGGGAAGAACCTACGAGCAGTACTTC

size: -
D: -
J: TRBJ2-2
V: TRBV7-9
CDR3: CASSLVTGANTGELFF
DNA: TGTGCCAGCAGCTTAGTTACGGGGGCGAACACCGGGGAGCTGTTTTTT

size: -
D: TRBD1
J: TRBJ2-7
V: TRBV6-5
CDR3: CASSYGTGAYEQYF
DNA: TGTGCCAGCAGTTACGGGACAGGGGCCTACGAGCAGTACTTC

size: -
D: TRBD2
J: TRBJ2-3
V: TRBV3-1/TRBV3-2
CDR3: CAAGLAKVDTQYF
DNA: TGTGCCGCCGGACTAGCGAAAGTGGATACGCAGTATTTT

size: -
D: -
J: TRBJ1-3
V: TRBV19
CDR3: CASSITGHNSGNTIYF
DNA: TGTGCCAGTAGTATTACGGGACACAACTCTGGAAACACCATATATTTT

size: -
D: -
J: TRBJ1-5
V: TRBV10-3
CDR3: CAISRTDNQPQHF
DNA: TGTGCCATCAGCCGGACAGACAATCAGCCCCAGCATTTT

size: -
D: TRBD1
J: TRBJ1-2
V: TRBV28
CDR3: CASSGTGGTFYGYTF
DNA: TGTGCCAGCAGTGGGACAGGGGGGACCTTCTATGGCTACACCTTC

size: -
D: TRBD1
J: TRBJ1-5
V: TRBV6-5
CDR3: CASSSQGEPQHF
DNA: TGTGCCAGCAGTTCGCAGGGGGAGCCCCAGCATTTT

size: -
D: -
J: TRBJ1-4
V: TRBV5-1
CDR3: CASSLAGDQDEKLFF
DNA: TGCGCCAGCAGCTTGGCGGGAGATCAGGATGAAAAACTGTTTTTT

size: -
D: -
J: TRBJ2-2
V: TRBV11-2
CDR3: CASSPSFKRRGYWELFF
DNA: TGTGCCAGCAGCCCCTCCTTTAAGCGGAGGGGTTACTGGGAGCTGTTTTTT

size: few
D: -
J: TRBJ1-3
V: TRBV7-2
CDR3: CASATGSGNTIYF
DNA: TGTGCCAGCGCGACCGGGTCTGGAAACACCATATATTTT

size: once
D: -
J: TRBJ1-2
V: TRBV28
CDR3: CASSPSFNYGYTF
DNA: TGTGCCAGCAGCCCGTCCTTTAACTATGGCTACACCTTC

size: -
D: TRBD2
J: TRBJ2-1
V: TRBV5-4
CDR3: CASSSGLAGGGEQFF
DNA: TGTGCCAGCAGCTCCGGTTTAGCGGGAGGAGGCGAGCAGTTCTTC

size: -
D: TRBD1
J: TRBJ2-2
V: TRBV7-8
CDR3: CASSVTGLNTGELFF
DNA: TGTGCCAGCAGTGTGACAGGGCTAAACACCGGGGAGCTGTTTTTT

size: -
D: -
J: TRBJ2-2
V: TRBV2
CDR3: CASSPGRQAGELFF
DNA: TGTGCCAGCAGTCCCGGCCGGCAGGCCGGGGAGCTGTTTTTT

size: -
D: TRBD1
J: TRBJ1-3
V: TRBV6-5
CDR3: CASSYGQVHSGNTIYF
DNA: TGTGCCAGCAGTTACGGACAGGTTCACTCTGGAAACACCATATATTTT

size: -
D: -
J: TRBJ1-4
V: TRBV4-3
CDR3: CASSQEQGYNEKLFF
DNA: TGCGCCAGCAGCCAAGAACAGGGCTATAATGAAAAACTGTTTTTT

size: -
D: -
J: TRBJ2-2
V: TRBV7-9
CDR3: CASSLQGGPEAGELFF
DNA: TGTGCCAGCAGCTTACAGGGGGGTCCTGAGGCCGGGGAGCTGTTTTTT

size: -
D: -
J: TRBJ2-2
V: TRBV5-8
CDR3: CASSLALVAGELFF
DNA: TGTGCCAGCAGCTTGGCTCTGGTAGCCGGGGAGCTGTTTTTT

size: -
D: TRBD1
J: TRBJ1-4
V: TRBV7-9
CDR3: CASNPATGGSEKLFF
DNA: TGTGCCAGCAACCCCGCCACAGGGGGCAGTGAAAAACTGTTTTTT

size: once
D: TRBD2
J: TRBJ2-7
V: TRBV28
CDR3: CASSLSLAGARYEQYF
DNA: TGTGCCAGCAGTTTATCTCTAGCGGGAGCTCGCTACGAGCAGTACTTC

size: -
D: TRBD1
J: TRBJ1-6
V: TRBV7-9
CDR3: CASSLGQGPSPLHF
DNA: TGTGCCAGCAGCTTGGGACAGGGGCCGTCACCCCTCCACTTT

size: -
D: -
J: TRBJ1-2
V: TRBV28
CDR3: CASSLGGTHNGPLF
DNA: TGTGCCAGCAGTTTAGGGGGGACCCATAACGGGCCCCTCTTC

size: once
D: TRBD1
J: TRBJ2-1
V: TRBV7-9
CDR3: CASSLRGTGNYNEQFF
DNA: TGTGCCAGCAGCTTAAGAGGGACAGGAAACTACAATGAGCAGTTCTTC

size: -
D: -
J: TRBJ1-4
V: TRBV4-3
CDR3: CASSQDWPTNEKLFF
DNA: TGCGCCAGCAGCCAAGATTGGCCTACTAATGAAAAACTGTTTTTT

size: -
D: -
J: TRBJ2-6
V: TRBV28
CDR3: CASSPTGYSGANVLTF
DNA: TGTGCCAGCAGCCCTACCGGTTACTCTGGGGCCAACGTCCTGACTTTC

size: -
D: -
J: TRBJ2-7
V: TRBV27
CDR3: CASSFLRVSIPYEQYF
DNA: TGTGCCAGCAGTTTCCTCCGGGTCTCAATTCCCTACGAGCAGTACTTC

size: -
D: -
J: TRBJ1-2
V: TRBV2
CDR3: CASRDSERNGYTF
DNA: TGTGCCAGCCGGGATTCGGAGAGGAATGGCTACACCTTC

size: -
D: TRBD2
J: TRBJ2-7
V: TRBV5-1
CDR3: CASSLEASGRNEQYF
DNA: TGCGCCAGCAGCTTGGAAGCTAGCGGGAGAAACGAGCAGTACTTC

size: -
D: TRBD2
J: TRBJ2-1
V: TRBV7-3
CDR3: CASSLTGTSGSGEQFF
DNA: TGTGCCAGCAGCTTGACCGGGACTAGCGGGAGCGGTGAGCAGTTCTTC

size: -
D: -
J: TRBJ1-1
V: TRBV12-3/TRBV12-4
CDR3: CASNFKNTEAFF
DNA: TGTGCCAGCAATTTTAAGAACACTGAAGCTTTCTTT

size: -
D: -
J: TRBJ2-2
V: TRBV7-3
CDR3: CASSHSKGELFF
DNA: TGTGCCAGCAGCCACTCGAAAGGGGAGCTGTTTTTT

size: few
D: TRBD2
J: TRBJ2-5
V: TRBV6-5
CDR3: CASFRGGVEETQYF
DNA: TGTGCCAGCTTTCGCGGGGGAGTCGAGGAGACCCAGTACTTC

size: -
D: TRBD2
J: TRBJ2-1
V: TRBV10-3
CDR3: CAISESTLTSGSSYNEQFF
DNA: TGTGCCATCAGTGAGTCGACTCTGACTAGCGGGAGCTCCTACAATGAGCAGTTCTTC

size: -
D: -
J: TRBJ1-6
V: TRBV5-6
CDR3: CASSLRGQPNSPLHF
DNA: TGTGCCAGCAGCTTGCGAGGGCAGCCTAATTCACCCCTCCACTTT

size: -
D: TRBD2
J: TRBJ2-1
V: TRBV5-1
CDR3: CASSFTSGSSYNEQFF
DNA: TGCGCCAGCAGCTTCACTAGCGGGAGCTCCTACAATGAGCAGTTCTTC

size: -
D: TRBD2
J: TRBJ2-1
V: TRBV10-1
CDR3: CASLASGEQFF
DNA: TGCGCCAGCTTGGCTAGCGGGGAGCAGTTCTTC

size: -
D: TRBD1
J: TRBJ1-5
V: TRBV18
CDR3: CASSPTGDNQPQHF
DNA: TGTGCCAGCTCACCCACAGGGGACAATCAGCCCCAGCATTTT

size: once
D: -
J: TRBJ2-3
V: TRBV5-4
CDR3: CASSSRATDTQYF
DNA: TGTGCCAGCAGCTCCAGGGCCACAGATACGCAGTATTTT

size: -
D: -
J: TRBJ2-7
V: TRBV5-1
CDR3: CASSLPGHRDPEQYF
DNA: TGCGCCAGCAGCTTACCGGGACATAGGGACCCTGAGCAGTACTTC

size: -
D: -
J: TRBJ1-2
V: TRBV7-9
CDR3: CASSLDPVYGYTF
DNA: TGTGCCAGCAGCTTAGACCCGGTCTATGGCTACACCTTC

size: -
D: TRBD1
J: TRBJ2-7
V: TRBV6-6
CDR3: CASRAPGGSNDEQYF
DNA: TGTGCCAGCAGGGCACCAGGGGGTTCTAATGACGAGCAGTACTTC

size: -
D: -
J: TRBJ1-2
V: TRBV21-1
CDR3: CASSARQGFYGYTF
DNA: TGTGCCAGCAGCGCCCGACAGGGCTTTTATGGCTACACCTTC

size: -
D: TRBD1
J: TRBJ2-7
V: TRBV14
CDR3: CASSPRDSRGYEQYF
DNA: TGTGCCAGCAGCCCCCGGGACAGTAGGGGCTACGAGCAGTACTTC

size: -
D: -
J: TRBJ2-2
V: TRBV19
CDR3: CASNSPGLGRTGELFF
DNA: TGTGCCAGCAACTCTCCAGGTTTGGGTCGCACCGGGGAGCTGTTTTTT

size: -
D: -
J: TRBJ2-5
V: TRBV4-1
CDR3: CASSQDSLTEIQYF
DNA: TGCGCCAGCAGCCAAGATAGTCTGACTGAGATCCAGTACTTC

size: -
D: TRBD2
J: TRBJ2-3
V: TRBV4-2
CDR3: CASSQDRRREGPADTQYF
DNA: TGTGCCAGCAGCCAAGATCGGCGGCGGGAGGGCCCCGCAGATACGCAGTATTTT

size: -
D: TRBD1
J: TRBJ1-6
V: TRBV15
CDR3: CATSSQSDRDYNSPLHF
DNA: TGTGCCACCAGCAGTCAATCCGACAGGGACTATAATTCACCCCTCCACTTT

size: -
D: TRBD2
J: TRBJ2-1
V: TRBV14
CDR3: CASSPAGGPNEQFF
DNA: TGTGCCAGCAGCCCAGCGGGAGGGCCGAATGAGCAGTTCTTC

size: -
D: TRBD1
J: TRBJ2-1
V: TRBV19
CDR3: CASSIYGTGREKAYNEQFF
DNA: TGTGCCAGTAGTATATACGGGACAGGGCGGGAGAAAGCCTACAATGAGCAGTTCTTC

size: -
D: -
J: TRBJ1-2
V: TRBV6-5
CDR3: CASTGGSILDHGYTF
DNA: TGTGCCAGCACTGGGGGGAGTATTTTGGATCATGGCTACACCTTC

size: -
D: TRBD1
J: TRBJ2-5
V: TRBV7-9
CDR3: CASSLAETGETQYF
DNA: TGTGCCAGCAGCTTAGCGGAGACAGGGGAGACCCAGTACTTC